The 21 T cell receptor beta chains below all came from one sample that was sequenced in a study of blood T cell repertoires in COVID-19. TCRdb's table, derived via immunoSEQ multiplex PCR, lists solely in-frame clones and lacks some. The table includes under 400,000 clones, approximately 89% detected once. Sequencing input: peripheral blood. The receptors come from a woman aged 55-70 years with COVID-19, enrolled during active disease.

The chain has TRBV19 and TRBJ2-6; no clear D gene. Germline CDR1 and CDR2: LNHDA and SQIVND (reference sequence). Trimming removed 5 bases from V and 1 base from J, with 18 bases in between. This CDR3 is built from 18 residues. This CDR3 reads CASSFTTLRTSGANVLTF. CDR3 DNA: TGTGCCAGTAGTTTTACCACCCTGAGAACTTCTGGGGCCAACGTCCTGACTTTC.

As for this clone: The same CDR3 can be traced to other DNA sequences in this sample. The gene calls are TRBV5-1 and TRBJ2-7; D gene ambiguous. Germline V gives CDR1 SGHRS, CDR2 YFSETQ. This CDR3 region has 14 residues. V lost 0 bases to trimming and J lost 3 bases, with 10 bases between them. The CDR3 spells CASSLEARGYEQYF. The CDR3 DNA follows: TGCGCCAGCAGCTTGGAAGCGAGAGGCTACGAGCAGTACTTC.

V usage is TRBV4-1 and J usage is TRBJ2-2; weak D call: TRBD1 (6 bases). The CDR3 loop spans 15 amino acids. Per the germline V gene, CDR1 is MGHRA and CDR2 is YSYEKL. V gave up 3 bases and J gave up 4 bases, with 12 bases separating them. CDR3 amino acids: CASSQPWTATGELFF. CDR3 nucleotides: TGCGCCAGCAGCCAGCCCTGGACAGCCACCGGGGAGCTGTTTTTT.

J is TRBJ1-2 and V is TRBV6-1; D unclear. The CDR3 has 16 residues. Germline CDR1 MNHNS, CDR2 SASEGT. V dropped 0 bases and J dropped 0 bases, with 11 bases sitting between them. In DNA, the CDR3 is TGTGCCAGCAGTGAAGCGCTGTTCCTAGCTAACTATGGCTACACCTTC. This gives the protein CASSEALFLANYGYTF.

The chain links TRBV6-5 to TRBJ1-2; D is unclear. Trimming took off 2 bases at V and 2 bases at J, with 9 bases between the two ends. The CDR3 is 14 amino acids. Germline V gene data show CDR1 as MNHEY and CDR2 as SVGAGI. CDR3 residues: CASSYAGVNYGYTF. CDR3 DNA sequence: TGTGCCAGCAGTTACGCGGGAGTGAACTATGGCTACACCTTC.

This clone showed up just once. The CDR3 spells CATSREETYGYTF. The CDR3 bases are TGTGCCACCAGCAGAGAGGAGACCTATGGCTACACCTTC. The J gene is TRBJ1-2, the V gene TRBV15; no firm D call. With 0 bases removed from V and 4 bases from J, the gap between germline ends came to 6 bases. Germline CDR1 is LNHNV and CDR2 is YYDKDF (reference sequence). This CDR3 spans 13 amino acids.

The gene calls are TRBV4-1 and TRBJ1-5, with 8 bases lining up with TRBD1. J was trimmed by 10 bases and V by 3 bases; bases with no gene match: 11. Germline assignment: CDR1 MGHRA and CDR2 YSYEKL. This CDR3 has 15 residues. The CDR3 sequence is CASSHPGQGTGPQHF. CDR3 sequence (DNA): TGCGCCAGCAGCCATCCTGGACAGGGCACGGGTCCCCAGCATTTT.

The chain combines TRBV2 with TRBJ2-2, with D perhaps TRBD1 (5 bases). This CDR3 is 15 amino acids long. The V and J ends lost 4 bases and 4 bases respectively, with 13 bases between them. Per the germline V gene, CDR1 is SNHLY and CDR2 is FYNNEI. CDR3 sequence: CASSGRQGTTGELFF. The CDR3 region has the DNA TGTGCCAGCAGTGGAAGGCAGGGTACCACCGGGGAGCTGTTTTTT.

This sequence joins TRBV5-1 and TRBJ2-1; 8 bases line up with TRBD2. Per germline, CDR1 SGHRS and CDR2 YFSETQ. This CDR3 region has 15 residues. The V gene end was trimmed by 4 bases and the J gene end by 5 bases; junction bases not matched to a gene: 8. CDR3 in amino acids: CASSTLAGSHNEQFF. CDR3 sequence (DNA): TGCGCCAGCAGCACCTTAGCGGGATCTCACAATGAGCAGTTCTTC. The whole variable domain, filled in from reference TRBV5-1 and TRBJ2-1, reads KAGVTQTPRYLIKTRGQQVTLSCSPISGHRSVSWYQQTPGQGLQFLFEYFSETQRNKGNFPGRFSGRQFSNSRSEMNVSTLELGDSALYLCASSTLAGSHNEQFFGPGTRLTVL.

The chain couples TRBV28 to TRBJ1-1, with D unresolved. The CDR3 loop spans 16 amino acids. The germline gives CDR1 MDHEN, CDR2 SYDVKM. V was pared by 3 bases and J by 4 bases, with 18 bases between. CDR3 amino acids: CASSFVAGGARTEAFF. The CDR3 coding sequence is TGTGCCAGCAGTTTTGTCGCAGGTGGTGCTCGCACTGAAGCTTTCTTT.

The chain combines TRBV28 with TRBJ1-2; a weak D match, TRBD1 (5 bases). Germline V gives CDR1 MDHEN, CDR2 SYDVKM. Deletions cut 6 bases from V and 2 bases from J, with 10 bases between. This CDR3 has 13 amino acids. DNA for the CDR3: TGTGCCAGCAGGATCAGGGTAAACTATGGCTACACCTTC. It translates to CASRIRVNYGYTF.

The genes are TRBV6-5 and TRBJ1-1, with D hard to call. From germline, CDR1 is MNHEY and CDR2 SVGAGI. CDR3 size: 11 residues. With 10 bases removed from V and 4 bases from J, the gap between germline ends came to 10 bases. The CDR3 loop reads CATQTATEAFF. Written as DNA, the CDR3 is TGTGCCACCCAAACAGCCACTGAAGCTTTCTTT.

This chain links TRBV19 with TRBJ1-5; D call uncertain. This CDR3 is 13 amino acids long. Germline V gene sequence: CDR1 LNHDA, CDR2 SQIVND (reference sequence). With 3 bases removed from V and 6 bases from J, the gap between germline ends came to 9 bases. As DNA, the CDR3 is TGTGCCAGTAGTATCTTTCCCGGTCAGCCCCAGCATTTT. Amino acids: CASSIFPGQPQHF.

V and J are TRBV6-5 and TRBJ2-7; the D is unclear. The CDR3 is made up of 16 amino acids. Germline V gives CDR1 MNHEY, CDR2 SVGAGI. Trimming stripped 0 bases from V and 3 bases from J, with 15 bases between. The CDR3 nucleotides read TGTGCCAGCAGTTACTCGAGCACTGCGGCGATCTACGAGCAGTACTTC. It encodes CASSYSSTAAIYEQYF.

In DNA form, the CDR3 reads TGTGCCAGCAGCTTGGTCCGGACAGGACGGTACGAGCAGTACTTC. This codes for CASSLVRTGRYEQYF. The chain is built from TRBV5-8 and TRBJ2-7; TRBD1 aligns across 7 bases. Germline V lookup: CDR1 SGHTS, CDR2 YDEGEE. The ends lost 0 bases at V and 4 bases at J; junction bases unmatched: 7. The CDR3 runs to 15 residues.

The chain couples TRBV30 to TRBJ2-1; perhaps TRBD1 as D (6 bases). Trimming removed 2 bases at V and 0 bases at J, with 20 bases between. The CDR3 contains 18 residues. Germline lookup yields CDR1 GTSNPN and CDR2 SVGIG (reference sequence). The CDR3 DNA follows: TGTGCCTGGAGTACGATACCCGCTACAGGGAGCTCCTACAATGAGCAGTTCTTC. This encodes CAWSTIPATGSSYNEQFF. Full variable domain (outside the CDR3, taken from reference TRBV30 and TRBJ2-1): SQTIHQWPATLVQPVGSPLSLECTVEGTSNPNLYWYRQAAGRGLQLLFYSVGIGQISSEVPQNLSASRPQDRQFILSSKKLLLSDSGFYLCAWSTIPATGSSYNEQFFGPGTRLTVL.

The gene calls are TRBV11-2 and TRBJ2-1, with 11 bases that match TRBD1. Germline assignment: CDR1 SGHAT and CDR2 FQNNGV. V trimming: 6 bases; J trimming: 9 bases; junction bases outside the gene matches: 7. This CDR3 has 14 residues. CDR3 DNA: TGTGCCAGCAGGGGACAGGGGGACTTTGTTGAGCAGTTCTTC. This codes for CASRGQGDFVEQFF. Variable domain in full (rest from reference TRBV11-2 and TRBJ2-1): EAGVAQSPRYKIIEKRQSVAFWCNPISGHATLYWYQQILGQGPKLLIQFQNNGVVDDSQLPKDRFSAERLKGVDSTLKIQPAKLEDSAVYLCASRGQGDFVEQFFGPGTRLTVL.

The gene calls are TRBV18 and TRBJ2-5, with 9 bases aligning to TRBD2. Trimming cost V 3 bases and J 2 bases; bases outside gene matches: 16. The germline CDR1 and CDR2 sequences are KGHSH and LQKENI. This CDR3 is built from 19 residues. The CDR3 DNA follows: TGTGCCAGCTCACCCTCAAATCCACTCGCGGGGGGGATTCAAGAGACCCAGTACTTC. It translates to CASSPSNPLAGGIQETQYF.

The chain uses TRBV6-5 and TRBJ1-1; D might be TRBD1 (5 bases). V shed 2 bases and J shed 1 base, with 11 bases lying between them. The CDR3 extends over 15 amino acids. Per the germline V gene, CDR1 is MNHEY and CDR2 is SVGAGI. Written as DNA, the CDR3 is TGTGCCAGCAGTTACCCCGGGGGGTCGAACACTGAAGCTTTCTTT. It yields the protein CASSYPGGSNTEAFF.

This chain joins TRBV18 and TRBJ1-5; D may be TRBD1 (6 bases). V was pared by 2 bases and J by 5 bases, with 7 bases between. This CDR3 region has 13 residues. CDR1 and CDR2 (germline): KGHSH, LQKENI. The CDR3 region has the DNA TGTGCCAGCTCACCAACAGGGTATCAGCCCCAGCATTTT. This sequence encodes CASSPTGYQPQHF. Combining the CDR3 with reference TRBV18 and TRBJ1-5 gives the whole variable domain NAGVMQNPRHLVRRRGQEARLRCSPMKGHSHVYWYRQLPEEGLKFMVYLQKENIIDESGMPKERFSAEFPKEGPSILRIQQVVRGDSAAYFCASSPTGYQPQHFGDGTRLSIL.

The chain joins TRBV28 to TRBJ2-1, with 13 positions matching TRBD2. Germline lookup yields CDR1 MDHEN and CDR2 SYDVKM. The CDR3 is made up of 16 amino acids. The trim removed 6 bases at V and 7 bases at J, leaving 9 bases unmatched. Here the CDR3 DNA reads TGTGCCAGCAGCTCTACTAGCGGGGGGGCGAGTAATGAGCAGTTCTTC. It encodes CASSSTSGGASNEQFF.